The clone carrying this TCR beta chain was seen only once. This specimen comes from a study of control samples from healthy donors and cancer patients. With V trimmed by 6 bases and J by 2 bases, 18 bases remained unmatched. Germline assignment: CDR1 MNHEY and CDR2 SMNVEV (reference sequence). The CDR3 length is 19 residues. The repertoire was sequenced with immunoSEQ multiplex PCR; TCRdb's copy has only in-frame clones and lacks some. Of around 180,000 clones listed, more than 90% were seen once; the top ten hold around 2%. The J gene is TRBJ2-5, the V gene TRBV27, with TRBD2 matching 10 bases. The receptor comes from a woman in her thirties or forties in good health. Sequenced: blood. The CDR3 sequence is CASSPLMTLAGGRQETQYF. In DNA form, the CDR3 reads TGTGCCAGCAGCCCTCTTATGACCTTAGCGGGGGGCCGACAAGAGACCCAGTACTTC.